Following are 12 T cell receptor beta chains from one sample sequenced in a study of cytomegalovirus exposure and HLA in healthy donors. Primers for the PCR totalled 60 Vbeta and 13 Jbeta. Repertoires were generated with immunoSEQ multiplex PCR, while TCRdb's copy carries only in-frame clones and drops some. Counted here are some 110,000 clones, 10% occurring once; the ten biggest clones make up less than 6%. Sequencing was performed on PBMCs. These receptors were taken from a man aged 35 to 55 in good health and CMV-seropositive.

The chain recombines TRBV2 with TRBJ1-4; D uncertain. V was pared by 3 bases and J by 7 bases, with 9 bases between. In germline, CDR1 is SNHLY, CDR2 FYNNEI. The CDR3 covers 13 residues. DNA of the CDR3: TGTGCCAGCAGTGAGGCAGGCCGTGAAAAACTGTTTTTT. Amino acids: CASSEAGREKLFF.

This clone occurred a few times. This rearrangement joins TRBV2 to TRBJ2-3; D might be TRBD1 (5 bases). CDR1 is SNHLY and CDR2 is FYNNEI in the germline V gene. V was pared by 5 bases and J by 7 bases, with 10 bases between. This CDR3 is built from 12 residues. DNA of the CDR3: TGTGCCAGCAGTAAGGACATCTATACGCAGTATTTT. Encoded protein: CASSKDIYTQYF.

This clone was picked up a small number of times. This sequence joins TRBV29-1 and TRBJ2-5; possibly TRBD1 for D (6 bases). CDR1 and CDR2 (germline): SQVTM, ANQGSEA. V gave up 5 bases and J gave up 5 bases, with 15 bases separating them. This CDR3 spans 13 amino acids. CDR3 loop: CSVLGQSRETQYF. CDR3 sequence (DNA): TGCAGCGTTCTCGGACAGTCAAGGGAGACCCAGTACTTC.

Note on this clone: One end of the junction does not line up with germline, which may come from a read error. The sample carries other DNA sequences with the same CDR3. CDR3 sequence reads: CASTTGQDEQYF. CDR3 nucleotides: TGTGCAAGCACCACGGGACAGGACGAGCAGTACTTC. The chain carries TRBV6-4 and TRBJ2-7, with 8 bases matching TRBD1. Germline V gene sequence: CDR1 MRHNA, CDR2 SNTAGT. This CDR3 is 12 amino acids long.

This clone came up a few times. J is TRBJ2-7 and V is TRBV9; TRBD2 agrees at 10 bases. V dropped 2 bases and J dropped 2; count of bases not matched to a gene: 7. From germline, CDR1 is SGDLS and CDR2 YYNGEE. This CDR3 spans 16 amino acids. The CDR3 DNA reads TGTGCCAGCAGCGTCTCTTCACTAGCGGGACCCTACGAGCAGTACTTC. It translates to CASSVSSLAGPYEQYF.

V and J are TRBV7-2 and TRBJ2-3, with 12 bases lining up with TRBD2. Germline V gene sequence: CDR1 SGHTA, CDR2 FQGNSA. The junction had 8 bases not matched to a gene; V was cut back by 5 bases and J by 8 bases. The CDR3 consists of 15 residues. For the CDR3, the DNA is TGTGCCAGCAGCCGGACTAGCGGGAATGAGGGTACGCAGTATTTT. Translating it yields CASSRTSGNEGTQYF.

The chain employs TRBV25-1 and TRBJ2-7; D is ambiguous. Trimming removed 0 bases at V and 7 bases at J, with 4 bases between. Germline V gene data show CDR1 as MGHDK and CDR2 as SYGVNS. The CDR3 is made up of 11 amino acids. CDR3 sequence: CASSEYREQYF. As DNA, the CDR3 is TGTGCCAGCAGTGAATACAGGGAGCAGTACTTC.

This clone showed up many times. The rearrangement links TRBV4-3 to TRBJ2-6; D is uncertain. The CDR3 has 16 residues. Germline V lookup: CDR1 LGHNA, CDR2 YSLEER. V lost 1 base, J lost 0 bases, and 7 bases lay in between. CDR3: CASSQVSYSGANVLTF. CDR3 nucleotides: TGCGCCAGCAGCCAAGTTTCCTACTCTGGGGCCAACGTCCTGACTTTC.

Many counts were recorded for this clone. CDR3 sequence (DNA): TGTGCCAGCAGCCCTGACAGGGGAGCGAACGAGCAGTACTTC. This encodes CASSPDRGANEQYF. The chain employs TRBV5-6 and TRBJ2-7; 8 nucleotides line up with TRBD1. V was clipped by 4 bases and J by 5 bases; unmatched bases: 8. Germline lookup yields CDR1 SGHDT and CDR2 YYEEEE. The CDR3 loop spans 14 amino acids.

This clone was observed a handful of times. V is TRBV5-1 and J is TRBJ2-2, with D maybe TRBD1 (5 bases). This CDR3 has 15 residues. CDR1 and CDR2 from the germline V gene are SGHRS and YFSETQ. V was trimmed by 5 bases and J by 0 bases, leaving 11 bases between them. This chain's CDR3 is CASRMDTTNTGELFF. The DNA for the CDR3 is TGCGCCAGCAGAATGGACACAACGAACACCGGGGAGCTGTTTTTT.

This clone came up a few times. The chain recombines TRBV29-1 with TRBJ2-1, with D maybe TRBD2 (6 bases). V dropped 2 bases and J dropped 7 bases, with 15 bases sitting between them. This CDR3 contains 14 residues. Germline CDR1 and CDR2: SQVTM and ANQGSEA. The CDR3 loop reads CSVENRAGGNEQFF. The CDR3 DNA reads TGCAGCGTTGAAAATAGGGCCGGAGGGAATGAGCAGTTCTTC.

A few counts support this clone. This sequence joins TRBV4-3 and TRBJ2-7; 14 positions agree with TRBD2. CDR1 is LGHNA and CDR2 is YSLEER in the germline V gene. This CDR3 comprises 16 residues. V was clipped by 2 bases and J by 7 bases; unmatched bases: 7. CDR3 loop: CASSQSPTSGRGEQYF. Written as DNA, the CDR3 is TGCGCCAGCAGCCAATCGCCGACTAGCGGGAGGGGAGAGCAGTACTTC.